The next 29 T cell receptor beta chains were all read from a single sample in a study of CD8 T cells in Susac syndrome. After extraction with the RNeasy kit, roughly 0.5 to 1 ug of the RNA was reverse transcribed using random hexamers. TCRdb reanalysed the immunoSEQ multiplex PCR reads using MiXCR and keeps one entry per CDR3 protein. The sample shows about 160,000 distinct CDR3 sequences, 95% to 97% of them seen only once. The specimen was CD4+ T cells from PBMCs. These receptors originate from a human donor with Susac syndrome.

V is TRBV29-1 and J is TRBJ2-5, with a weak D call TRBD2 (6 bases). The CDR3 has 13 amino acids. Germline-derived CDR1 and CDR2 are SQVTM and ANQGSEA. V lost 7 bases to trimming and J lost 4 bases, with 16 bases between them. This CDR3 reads CSARDSPGETQYF. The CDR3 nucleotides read TGCAGCGCTCGGGACTCTCCCGGAGAGACCCAGTACTTC.

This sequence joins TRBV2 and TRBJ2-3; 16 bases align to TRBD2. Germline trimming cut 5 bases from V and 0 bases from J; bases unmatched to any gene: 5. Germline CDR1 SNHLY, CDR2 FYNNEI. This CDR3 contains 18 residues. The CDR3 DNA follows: TGTGCCAGCAGTTCCGGGACTAGCGGGGGGGCTAGCACAGATACGCAGTATTTT. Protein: CASSSGTSGGASTDTQYF. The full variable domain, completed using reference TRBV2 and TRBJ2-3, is EPEVTQTPSHQVTQMGQEVILRCVPISNHLYFYWYRQILGQKVEFLVSFYNNEISEKSEIFDDQFSVERPDGSNFTLKIRSTKLEDSAMYFCASSSGTSGGASTDTQYFGPGTRLTVL.

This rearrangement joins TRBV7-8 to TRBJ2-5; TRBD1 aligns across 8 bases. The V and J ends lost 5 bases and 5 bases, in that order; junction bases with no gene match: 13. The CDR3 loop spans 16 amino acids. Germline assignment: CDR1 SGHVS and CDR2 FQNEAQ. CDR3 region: CASSTQGEREAETQYF. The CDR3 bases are TGTGCCAGCAGCACACAGGGGGAGCGAGAGGCGGAGACCCAGTACTTC.

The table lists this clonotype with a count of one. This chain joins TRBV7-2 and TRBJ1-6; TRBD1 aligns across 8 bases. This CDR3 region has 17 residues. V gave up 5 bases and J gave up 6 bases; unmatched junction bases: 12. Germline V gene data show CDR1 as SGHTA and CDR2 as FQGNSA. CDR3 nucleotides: TGTGCCAGCAGCCCGACCTCGACAGGGGTCGGTAATTCACCCCTCCACTTT. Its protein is CASSPTSTGVGNSPLHF.

In DNA, the CDR3 is TGTGCCACCAGCAGGGGGACAGGGGCCTACCAAGAGACCCAGTACTTC. Its protein is CATSRGTGAYQETQYF. The chain is built from TRBV15 and TRBJ2-5, with 10 bases lining up with TRBD1. From germline, CDR1 is LNHNV and CDR2 YYDKDF (reference sequence). The CDR3 totals 16 residues. J lost 0 bases, V lost 3 bases, and 4 bases had no gene match.

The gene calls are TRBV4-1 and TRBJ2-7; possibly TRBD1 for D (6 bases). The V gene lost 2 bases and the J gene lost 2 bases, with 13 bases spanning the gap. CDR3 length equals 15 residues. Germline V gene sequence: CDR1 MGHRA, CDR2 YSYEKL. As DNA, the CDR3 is TGCGCCAGCAGCCAAAGGACAGTCAACCCCTACGAGCAGTACTTC. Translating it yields CASSQRTVNPYEQYF.

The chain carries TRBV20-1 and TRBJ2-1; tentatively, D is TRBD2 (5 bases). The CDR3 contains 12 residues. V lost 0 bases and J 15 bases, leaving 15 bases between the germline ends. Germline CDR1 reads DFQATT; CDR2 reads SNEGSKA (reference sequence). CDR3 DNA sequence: TGCAGTGCTAGAGATCGGTCAAGCGGTATGTTCTTC. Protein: CSARDRSSGMFF.

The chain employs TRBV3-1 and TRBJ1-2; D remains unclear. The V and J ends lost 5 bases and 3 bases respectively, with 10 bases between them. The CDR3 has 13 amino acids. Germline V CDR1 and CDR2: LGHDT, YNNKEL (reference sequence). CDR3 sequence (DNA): TGTGCCAGCAGCATTGGGGAGTACTATGGCTACACCTTC. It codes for CASSIGEYYGYTF.

The CDR3, as DNA: TGTGCCAGCAGCCCTCGAGCGGGGTTGGAGACCCAGTACTTC. Translation: CASSPRAGLETQYF. This chain links TRBV9 with TRBJ2-5; TRBD2 agrees at 7 bases. Unmatched junction bases numbered 8, after V lost 4 bases and J lost 5 bases. Germline values: CDR1 SGDLS, CDR2 YYNGEE. This CDR3 is built from 14 residues.

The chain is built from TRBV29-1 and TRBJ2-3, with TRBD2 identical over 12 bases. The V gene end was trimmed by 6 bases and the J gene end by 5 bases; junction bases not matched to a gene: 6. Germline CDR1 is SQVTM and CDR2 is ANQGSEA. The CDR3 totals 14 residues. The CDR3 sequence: CSVRTSGTGDTQYF. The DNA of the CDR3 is TGCAGCGTCAGGACTAGCGGGACTGGAGATACGCAGTATTTT.

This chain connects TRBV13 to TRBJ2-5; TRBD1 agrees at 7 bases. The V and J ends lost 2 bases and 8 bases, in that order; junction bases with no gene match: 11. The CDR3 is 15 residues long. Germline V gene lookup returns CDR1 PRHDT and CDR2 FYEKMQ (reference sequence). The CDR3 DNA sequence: TGTGCCAGCAGCTTAAAAGGGGGCGGCCTCTTAACCCAGTACTTC. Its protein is CASSLKGGGLLTQYF.

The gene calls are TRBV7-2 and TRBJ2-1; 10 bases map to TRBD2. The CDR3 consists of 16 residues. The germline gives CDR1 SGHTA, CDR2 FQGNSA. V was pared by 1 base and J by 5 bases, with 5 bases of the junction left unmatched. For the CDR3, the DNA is TGTGCCAGCAGCTTAGGTAGCGGGAGGACCGACAATGAGCAGTTCTTC. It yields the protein CASSLGSGRTDNEQFF.

The CDR3 nucleotides are TGTGCCAGCAGCGTAGTACCAGGGGATTCCGCTGAAGCTTTCTTT. Protein sequence: CASSVVPGDSAEAFF. The chain links TRBV9 to TRBJ1-1, with D perhaps TRBD1 (6 bases). The CDR3 is 15 amino acids. V was shortened by 0 bases and J by 6 bases, with 15 bases between the two germline ends. Germline-derived CDR1 and CDR2 are SGDLS and YYNGEE. The variable domain in full, with the rest retrieved from reference TRBV9 and TRBJ1-1, is DSGVTQTPKHLITATGQRVTLRCSPRSGDLSVYWYQQSLDQGLQFLIQYYNGEERAKGNILERFSAQQFPDLHSELNLSSLELGDSALYFCASSVVPGDSAEAFFGQGTRLTVV.

For the CDR3, the DNA is TGTGCCAGCAGCTTAGAAACAGGGGACTATGGCTACACCTTC. This codes for CASSLETGDYGYTF. J is TRBJ1-2 and V is TRBV7-9, with TRBD1 identical over 7 bases. The CDR3 covers 14 residues. CDR1 is SEHNR, CDR2 FQNEAQ, per germline (reference sequence). V trimming: 1 base; J trimming: 3 bases; junction bases outside the gene matches: 2.

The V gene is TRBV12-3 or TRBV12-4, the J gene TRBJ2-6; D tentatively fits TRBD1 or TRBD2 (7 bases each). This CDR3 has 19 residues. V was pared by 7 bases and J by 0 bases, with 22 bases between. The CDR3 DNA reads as TGTGCCAGCACCCAGGGGGGGGCACAGCCCATCTCTGGGGCCAACGTCCTGACTTTC. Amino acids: CASTQGGAQPISGANVLTF.

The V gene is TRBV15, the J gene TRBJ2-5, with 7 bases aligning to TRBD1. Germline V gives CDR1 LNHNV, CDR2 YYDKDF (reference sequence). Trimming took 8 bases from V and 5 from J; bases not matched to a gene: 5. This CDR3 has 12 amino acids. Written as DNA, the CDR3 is TGTGCCACCTCACAGGGGCCTGAGACCCAGTACTTC. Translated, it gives CATSQGPETQYF.

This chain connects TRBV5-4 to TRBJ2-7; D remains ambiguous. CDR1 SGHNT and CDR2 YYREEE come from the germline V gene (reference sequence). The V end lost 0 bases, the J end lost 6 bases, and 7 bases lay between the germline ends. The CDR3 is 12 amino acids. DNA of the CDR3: TGTGCCAGCAGCTTGGAACAGCTCGAGCAGTACTTC. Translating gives CASSLEQLEQYF.

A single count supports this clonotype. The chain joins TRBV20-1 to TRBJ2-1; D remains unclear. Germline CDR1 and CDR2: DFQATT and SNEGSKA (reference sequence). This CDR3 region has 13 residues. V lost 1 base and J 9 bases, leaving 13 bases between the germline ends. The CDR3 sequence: CSARGATSREQFF. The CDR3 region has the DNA TGCAGTGCTAGAGGGGCCACGTCCCGTGAGCAGTTCTTC.

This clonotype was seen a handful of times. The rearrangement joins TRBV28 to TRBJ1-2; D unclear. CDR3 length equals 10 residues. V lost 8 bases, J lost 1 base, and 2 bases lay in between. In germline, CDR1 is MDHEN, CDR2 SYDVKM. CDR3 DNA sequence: TGTGCCAGCCGTAACTATGGCTACACCTTC. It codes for CASRNYGYTF.

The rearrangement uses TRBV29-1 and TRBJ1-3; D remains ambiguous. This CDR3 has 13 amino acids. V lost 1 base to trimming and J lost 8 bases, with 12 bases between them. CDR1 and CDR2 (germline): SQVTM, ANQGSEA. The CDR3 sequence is CSVEGHLPDTIYF. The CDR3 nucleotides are TGCAGCGTTGAAGGGCACCTGCCCGACACCATATATTTT. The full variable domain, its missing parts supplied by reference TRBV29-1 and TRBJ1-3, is SAVISQKPSRDICQRGTSLTIQCQVDSQVTMMFWYRQQPGQSLTLIATANQGSEATYESGFVIDKFPISRPNLTFSTLTVSNMSPEDSSIYLCSVEGHLPDTIYFGEGSWLTVV.

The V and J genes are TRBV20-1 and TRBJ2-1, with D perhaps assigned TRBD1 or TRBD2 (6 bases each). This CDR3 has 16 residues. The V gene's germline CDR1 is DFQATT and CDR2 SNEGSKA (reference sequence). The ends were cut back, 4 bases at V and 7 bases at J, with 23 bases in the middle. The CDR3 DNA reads TGCAGTGCTACCCACCACAGGGCGGGGACTGATAATGAGCAGTTCTTC. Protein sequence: CSATHHRAGTDNEQFF.

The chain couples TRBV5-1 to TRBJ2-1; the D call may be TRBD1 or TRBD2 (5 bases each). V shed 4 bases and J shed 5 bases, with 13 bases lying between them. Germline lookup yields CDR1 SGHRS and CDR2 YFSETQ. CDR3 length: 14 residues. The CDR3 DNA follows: TGCGCCAGCAGCCTGGGACCAGCCGACAATGAGCAGTTCTTC. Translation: CASSLGPADNEQFF. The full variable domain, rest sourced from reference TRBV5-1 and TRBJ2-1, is KAGVTQTPRYLIKTRGQQVTLSCSPISGHRSVSWYQQTPGQGLQFLFEYFSETQRNKGNFPGRFSGRQFSNSRSEMNVSTLELGDSALYLCASSLGPADNEQFFGPGTRLTVL.

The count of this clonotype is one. DNA of the CDR3: TGCAGCGCCGCCGGGACAGGGGACGATACGCAGTATTTT. Protein sequence: CSAAGTGDDTQYF. The chain recombines TRBV29-1 with TRBJ2-3; TRBD1 matches at 10 bases. Losses at the gene ends were 7 bases for V and 6 bases for J; bases not matched to a gene: 7. This CDR3 is 13 amino acids long. Per the germline V gene, CDR1 is SQVTM and CDR2 is ANQGSEA.

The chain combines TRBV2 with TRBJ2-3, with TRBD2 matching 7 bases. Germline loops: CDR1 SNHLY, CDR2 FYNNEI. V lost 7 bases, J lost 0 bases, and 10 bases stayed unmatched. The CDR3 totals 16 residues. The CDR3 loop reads CASTKTQRGSTDTQYF. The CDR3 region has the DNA TGTGCCAGCACAAAGACCCAGCGGGGTAGCACAGATACGCAGTATTTT.

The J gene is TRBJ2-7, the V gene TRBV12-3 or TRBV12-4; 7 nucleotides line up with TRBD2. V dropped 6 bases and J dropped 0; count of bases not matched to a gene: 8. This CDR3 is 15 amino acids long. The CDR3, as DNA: TGTGCCAGCAGCCGAACTAGCGATCGCTCCTACGAGCAGTACTTC. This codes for CASSRTSDRSYEQYF.

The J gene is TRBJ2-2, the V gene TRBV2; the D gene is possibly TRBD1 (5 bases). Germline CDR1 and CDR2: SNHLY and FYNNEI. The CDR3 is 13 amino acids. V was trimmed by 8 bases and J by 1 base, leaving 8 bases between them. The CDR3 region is CASVGQNTGELFF. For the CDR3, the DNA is TGTGCCAGCGTGGGGCAGAACACCGGGGAGCTGTTTTTT.

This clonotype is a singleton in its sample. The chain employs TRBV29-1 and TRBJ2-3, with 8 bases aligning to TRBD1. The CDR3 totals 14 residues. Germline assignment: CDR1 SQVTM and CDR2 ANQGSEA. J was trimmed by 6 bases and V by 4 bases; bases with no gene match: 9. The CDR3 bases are TGCAGCGTTGCCGCCCCAGGGGGCCCTGATACGCAGTATTTT. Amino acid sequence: CSVAAPGGPDTQYF.

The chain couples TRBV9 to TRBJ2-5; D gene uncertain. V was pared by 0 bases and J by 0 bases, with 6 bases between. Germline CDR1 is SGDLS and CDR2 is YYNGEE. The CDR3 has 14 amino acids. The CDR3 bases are TGTGCCAGCAGCGTAGCTCCCCACCAAGAGACCCAGTACTTC. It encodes CASSVAPHQETQYF.

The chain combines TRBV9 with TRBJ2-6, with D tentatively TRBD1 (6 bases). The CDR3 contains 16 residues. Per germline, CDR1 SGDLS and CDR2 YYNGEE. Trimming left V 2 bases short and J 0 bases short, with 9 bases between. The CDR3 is CASSVDSHSGANVLTF. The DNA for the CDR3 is TGTGCCAGCAGCGTGGACAGCCACTCTGGGGCCAACGTCCTGACTTTC.